This note documents a single T cell receptor beta chain sequence. Using unique molecular identifiers, the investigators prepared the TCRbeta library. TCRdb processed the PCR reads anew with MiXCR; each CDR3 protein has one entry. Here the sample spans approximately 400,000 distinct CDR3 sequences, 11% being singletons. Germline-derived CDR1 and CDR2 are MGHDK and SYGVNS. This CDR3 is built from 15 residues. The V segment lost 0 bases and the J segment 4 bases; nucleotides outside the gene matches: 4. The data were obtained in a study of T-cell reconstitution after alpha-beta-depleted transplantation in children.

The clonotype originates from a human donor who donated a stem cell graft to a child with acute myeloid leukemia. The V gene is TRBV25-1, the J gene TRBJ1-1, with 8 nucleotides matching TRBD1. The sample in question was PBMCs from the stem cell graft donor, obtained from the stem cell graft. The CDR3 reads CASSEYTGGVTEAFF. The CDR3 nucleotides read TGTGCCAGCAGTGAATATACAGGGGGTGTCACTGAAGCTTTCTTT. Complete variable domain (other parts from reference TRBV25-1 and TRBJ1-1): EADIYQTPRYLVIGTGKKITLECSQTMGHDKMYWYQQDPGMELHLIHYSYGVNSTEKGDLSSESTVSRIRTEHFPLTLESARPSHTSQYLCASSEYTGGVTEAFFGQGTRLTVV.